Listed below are T cell receptor beta chains from one sample, sequenced in a study of shared clonotypes between healthy human individuals. Here immunoSEQ multiplex PCR was the method, and the copy in TCRdb shows in-frame clones only, minus some. The sample lists approximately 2.1 million clones, approximately 93% seen once, with under 0.45% in the top ten. Sequencing input: naive CD4+ T cells from PBMCs. Receptor source: a man between 18 and 35 years old in good health. Some clones in this sample may be carry-over from other donors' samples. Both conserved end residues are part of each CDR3. The D gene is left open where the match is weak. Clone size is stated in some rows and not others, as once, few, many or a class when expanded.

cdr3_aa: CASSLGATAFYGYTF
cdr3_nt: TGTGCCAGCAGCTTAGGCGCGACAGCCTTCTATGGCTACACCTTC
clone_size: NA
j_call: TRBJ1-2
v_call: TRBV11-2
d_call: NA

cdr3_aa: CASSPLRNTEAFF
cdr3_nt: TGTGCCAGCTCACCCTTGAGGAACACTGAAGCTTTCTTT
clone_size: NA
j_call: TRBJ1-1
v_call: TRBV18
d_call: NA

cdr3_aa: CASSNLGGRTEAFF
cdr3_nt: TGTGCCAGTAGTAACCTGGGCGGTCGCACTGAAGCTTTCTTT
clone_size: NA
j_call: TRBJ1-1
v_call: TRBV19
d_call: NA

cdr3_aa: CASSSAGGSADF
cdr3_nt: TGTGCCAGCAGCTCAGCGGGAGGGTCAGCGGACTTC
clone_size: NA
j_call: TRBJ2-5
v_call: TRBV7-2
d_call: TRBD2

cdr3_aa: CASSDSYPTDTQYF
cdr3_nt: TGTGCCAGCAGTGACTCCTACCCCACAGATACGCAGTATTTT
clone_size: NA
j_call: TRBJ2-3
v_call: TRBV6-4
d_call: NA

cdr3_aa: CASSALQFTDTQYF
cdr3_nt: TGTGCCAGCAGTGCGCTTCAGTTCACAGATACGCAGTATTTT
clone_size: NA
j_call: TRBJ2-3
v_call: TRBV2
d_call: NA

cdr3_aa: CASSVGRLAGVTGELFF
cdr3_nt: TGTGCCAGCAGCGTAGGACGACTAGCGGGAGTCACCGGGGAGCTGTTTTTT
clone_size: NA
j_call: TRBJ2-2
v_call: TRBV9
d_call: TRBD2

cdr3_aa: CASSGRQGDTEAFF
cdr3_nt: TGTGCCAGCAGTGGTCGACAGGGCGACACTGAAGCTTTCTTT
clone_size: NA
j_call: TRBJ1-1
v_call: TRBV2
d_call: TRBD1

cdr3_aa: CSARLRTSLNTGELFF
cdr3_nt: TGCAGCGCTAGACTGCGGACTAGCTTGAACACCGGGGAGCTGTTTTTT
clone_size: once
j_call: TRBJ2-2
v_call: TRBV29-1
d_call: TRBD2

cdr3_aa: CASSPRRGGTEAFF
cdr3_nt: TGTGCCAGCAGCCCTCGCCGGGGGGGGACTGAAGCTTTCTTT
clone_size: NA
j_call: TRBJ1-1
v_call: TRBV7-2
d_call: NA

cdr3_aa: CASSIGHSPSSYEQYF
cdr3_nt: TGTGCCAGTAGTATAGGCCATTCTCCGAGCTCCTACGAGCAGTACTTC
clone_size: NA
j_call: TRBJ2-7
v_call: TRBV19
d_call: NA

cdr3_aa: CASTPGGPDEAFF
cdr3_nt: TGTGCCAGCACCCCCGGGGGGCCTGATGAAGCTTTCTTT
clone_size: NA
j_call: TRBJ1-1
v_call: TRBV6-5
d_call: NA

cdr3_aa: CASSVGASNTGELFF
cdr3_nt: TGTGCCAGCAGCGTTGGGGCTAGCAACACCGGGGAGCTGTTTTTT
clone_size: NA
j_call: TRBJ2-2
v_call: TRBV7-6
d_call: NA

cdr3_aa: CASSLGEETQYF
cdr3_nt: TGTGCCAGCAGCTTAGGTGAGGAGACCCAGTACTTC
clone_size: NA
j_call: TRBJ2-5
v_call: TRBV7-2
d_call: NA

cdr3_aa: CAISVLRNPFDVGDTQYF
cdr3_nt: TGTGCCATCAGTGTCCTTCGCAACCCCTTCGACGTAGGAGATACGCAGTATTTT
clone_size: NA
j_call: TRBJ2-3
v_call: TRBV10-3
d_call: NA

cdr3_aa: CASRSGTGDSPLHF
cdr3_nt: TGCGCCAGCAGGTCCGGGACAGGGGATTCACCCCTCCACTTT
clone_size: NA
j_call: TRBJ1-6
v_call: TRBV5-1
d_call: TRBD1

cdr3_aa: CASTRTRNTEAFF
cdr3_nt: TGTGCCAGCACCCGGACCCGGAACACTGAAGCTTTCTTT
clone_size: NA
j_call: TRBJ1-1
v_call: TRBV6-1
d_call: NA

cdr3_aa: CASSLRDGEKLFF
cdr3_nt: TGCGCCAGTAGCTTACGGGACGGGGAAAAACTGTTTTTT
clone_size: NA
j_call: TRBJ1-4
v_call: TRBV5-1
d_call: NA

cdr3_aa: CASSQGRDRNYGYTF
cdr3_nt: TGCGCCAGCAGCCAAGGCCGGGACAGAAACTATGGCTACACCTTC
clone_size: NA
j_call: TRBJ1-2
v_call: TRBV4-1
d_call: TRBD1

cdr3_aa: CASSWTGDTEAFF
cdr3_nt: TGTGCCAGCAGTTGGACAGGGGACACTGAAGCTTTCTTT
clone_size: NA
j_call: TRBJ1-1
v_call: TRBV28
d_call: TRBD1

cdr3_aa: CASSVGLAGADTQYF
cdr3_nt: TGTGCCAGCAGTGTCGGACTAGCGGGAGCCGATACGCAGTATTTT
clone_size: NA
j_call: TRBJ2-3
v_call: TRBV2
d_call: TRBD2

cdr3_aa: CASSLRTDSYGYTF
cdr3_nt: TGTGCCAGCAGCTTGAGGACTGACTCCTATGGCTACACCTTC
clone_size: NA
j_call: TRBJ1-2
v_call: TRBV5-5
d_call: NA

cdr3_aa: CASSLENRADTQYF
cdr3_nt: TGCGCCAGCAGCTTGGAGAACAGGGCGGATACGCAGTATTTT
clone_size: NA
j_call: TRBJ2-3
v_call: TRBV5-1
d_call: NA

cdr3_aa: CASSDVSSGSYEQYF
cdr3_nt: TGTGCCAGCAGTGACGTCTCTAGCGGTTCCTACGAGCAGTACTTC
clone_size: NA
j_call: TRBJ2-7
v_call: TRBV2
d_call: TRBD2

cdr3_aa: CASSWDRANGANVLTF
cdr3_nt: TGCGCCAGCAGCTGGGACAGGGCTAATGGGGCCAACGTCCTGACTTTC
clone_size: NA
j_call: TRBJ2-6
v_call: TRBV5-1
d_call: TRBD1

cdr3_aa: CASSPSAGLPRDTDTQYF
cdr3_nt: TGTGCCAGCTCACCATCGGCAGGACTGCCGCGGGATACAGATACGCAGTATTTT
clone_size: NA
j_call: TRBJ2-3
v_call: TRBV18
d_call: NA

cdr3_aa: CASSRLAGANQPQHF
cdr3_nt: TGTGCCAGCAGCCGTCTGGCAGGGGCTAATCAGCCCCAGCATTTT
clone_size: NA
j_call: TRBJ1-5
v_call: TRBV6-5
d_call: NA

cdr3_aa: CASSLVGLNEQFF
cdr3_nt: TGCGCCAGCAGCTTGGTTGGGTTGAATGAGCAGTTCTTC
clone_size: NA
j_call: TRBJ2-1
v_call: TRBV5-1
d_call: NA

cdr3_aa: CASSNLGEKLFF
cdr3_nt: TGTGCCAGTAGTAACCTTGGGGAAAAACTGTTTTTT
clone_size: NA
j_call: TRBJ1-4
v_call: TRBV19
d_call: NA

cdr3_aa: CSVGSDHTEAFF
cdr3_nt: TGCAGCGTTGGGTCAGACCACACTGAAGCTTTCTTT
clone_size: few
j_call: TRBJ1-1
v_call: TRBV29-1
d_call: NA

cdr3_aa: CASSLGEGTSGFETQYF
cdr3_nt: TGTGCCAGCAGCTTAGGGGAGGGTACTAGCGGTTTTGAGACCCAGTACTTC
clone_size: NA
j_call: TRBJ2-5
v_call: TRBV7-6
d_call: TRBD2

cdr3_aa: CASSPGDRGRNYGYTF
cdr3_nt: TGTGCCAGCTCACCGGGTGACAGGGGACGGAACTATGGCTACACCTTC
clone_size: NA
j_call: TRBJ1-2
v_call: TRBV18
d_call: TRBD1

cdr3_aa: CASSLASGVYNEQFF
cdr3_nt: TGCGCCAGCAGCTTGGCTAGCGGGGTTTACAATGAGCAGTTCTTC
clone_size: NA
j_call: TRBJ2-1
v_call: TRBV5-1
d_call: TRBD2

cdr3_aa: CASSPGTGYYGYTF
cdr3_nt: TGTGCCAGCAGCCCCGGGACAGGATACTATGGCTACACCTTC
clone_size: NA
j_call: TRBJ1-2
v_call: TRBV28
d_call: TRBD1

cdr3_aa: CASSNWGVSSGNTIYF
cdr3_nt: TGCGCCAGCAGTAATTGGGGGGTTTCGTCTGGAAACACCATATATTTT
clone_size: NA
j_call: TRBJ1-3
v_call: TRBV10-2
d_call: NA

cdr3_aa: CAISPGTTDTEAFF
cdr3_nt: TGTGCCATCAGTCCCGGGACTACGGACACTGAAGCTTTCTTT
clone_size: NA
j_call: TRBJ1-1
v_call: TRBV10-3
d_call: NA

cdr3_aa: CASGELAGAYNEQFF
cdr3_nt: TGTGCTAGTGGTGAACTAGCGGGAGCCTACAATGAGCAGTTCTTC
clone_size: NA
j_call: TRBJ2-1
v_call: TRBV12-5
d_call: TRBD2

cdr3_aa: CASSVPGLALETQYF
cdr3_nt: TGTGCCAGCAGCGTACCGGGACTAGCGCTCGAGACCCAGTACTTC
clone_size: NA
j_call: TRBJ2-5
v_call: TRBV11-2
d_call: TRBD2

cdr3_aa: CASSFFVARSSYNEQFF
cdr3_nt: TGTGCCAGCAGCTTCTTTGTCGCTCGGAGCTCCTACAATGAGCAGTTCTTC
clone_size: NA
j_call: TRBJ2-1
v_call: TRBV5-4
d_call: NA

cdr3_aa: CASSLTSGTYEQYF
cdr3_nt: TGTGCCAGCAGCTTAACTAGCGGGACCTACGAGCAGTACTTC
clone_size: NA
j_call: TRBJ2-7
v_call: TRBV7-2
d_call: TRBD2

cdr3_aa: CASSYSGPRGYTF
cdr3_nt: TGTGCCAGCAGTTACTCTGGGCCCCGAGGCTACACCTTC
clone_size: NA
j_call: TRBJ1-2
v_call: TRBV6-6
d_call: NA

cdr3_aa: CASSHLVSGSTDTQYF
cdr3_nt: TGCGCCAGCAGCCATCTAGTTAGCGGTAGCACAGATACGCAGTATTTT
clone_size: NA
j_call: TRBJ2-3
v_call: TRBV4-3
d_call: NA

cdr3_aa: CASSWGAWDTQYF
cdr3_nt: TGTGCCAGCAGTTGGGGGGCCTGGGATACGCAGTATTTT
clone_size: once
j_call: TRBJ2-3
v_call: TRBV6-6
d_call: NA

cdr3_aa: CASRPTGGGQPQHF
cdr3_nt: TGTGCCAGTAGGCCGACAGGGGGCGGACAGCCCCAGCATTTT
clone_size: NA
j_call: TRBJ1-5
v_call: TRBV19
d_call: TRBD1